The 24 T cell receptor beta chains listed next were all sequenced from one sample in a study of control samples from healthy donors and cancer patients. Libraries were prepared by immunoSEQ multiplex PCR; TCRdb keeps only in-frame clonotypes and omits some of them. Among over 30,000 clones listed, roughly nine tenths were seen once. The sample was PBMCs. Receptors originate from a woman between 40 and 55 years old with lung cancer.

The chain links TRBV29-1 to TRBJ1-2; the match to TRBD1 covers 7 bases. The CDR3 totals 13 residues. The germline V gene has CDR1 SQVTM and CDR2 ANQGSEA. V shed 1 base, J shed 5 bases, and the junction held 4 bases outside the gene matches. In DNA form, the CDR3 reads TGCAGCGTTGAAGCAGGGACAGCTTATGGCTACACCTTC. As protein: CSVEAGTAYGYTF.

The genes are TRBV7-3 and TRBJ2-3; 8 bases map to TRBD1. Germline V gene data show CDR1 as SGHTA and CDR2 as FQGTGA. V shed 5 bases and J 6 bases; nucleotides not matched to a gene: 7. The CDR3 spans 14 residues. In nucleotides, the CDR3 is TGTGCCAGCAGCCAATCAGGGGGCGCGGATACGCAGTATTTT. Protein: CASSQSGGADTQYF.

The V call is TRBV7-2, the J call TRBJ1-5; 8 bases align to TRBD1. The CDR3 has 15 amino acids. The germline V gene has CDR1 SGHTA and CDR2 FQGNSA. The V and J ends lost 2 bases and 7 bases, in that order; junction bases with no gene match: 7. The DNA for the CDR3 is TGTGCCAGCAGCTTACAGGGGGCGATGGGACAGCCCCAGCATTTT. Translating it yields CASSLQGAMGQPQHF.

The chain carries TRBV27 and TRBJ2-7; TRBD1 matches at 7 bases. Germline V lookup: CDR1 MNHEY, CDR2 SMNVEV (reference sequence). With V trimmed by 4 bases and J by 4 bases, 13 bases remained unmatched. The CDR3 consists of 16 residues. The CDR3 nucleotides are TGTGCCAGCAGTTCCCTCACGGGACAGCCTTTTTACGAGCAGTACTTC. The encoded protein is CASSSLTGQPFYEQYF.

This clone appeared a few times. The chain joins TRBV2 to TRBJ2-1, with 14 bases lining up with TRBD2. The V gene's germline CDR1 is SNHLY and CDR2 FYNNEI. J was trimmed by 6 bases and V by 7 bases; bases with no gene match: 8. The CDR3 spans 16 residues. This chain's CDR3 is CASMRLAGGRINEQFF. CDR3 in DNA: TGTGCCAGCATGAGACTAGCGGGGGGGCGCATCAATGAGCAGTTCTTC.

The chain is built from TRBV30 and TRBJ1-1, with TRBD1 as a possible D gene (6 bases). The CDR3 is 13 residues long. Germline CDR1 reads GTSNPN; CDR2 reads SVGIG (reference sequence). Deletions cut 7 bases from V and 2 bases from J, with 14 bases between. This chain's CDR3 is CASYGQLNTEAFF. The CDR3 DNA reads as TGTGCCTCCTATGGACAGCTAAACACTGAAGCTTTCTTT.

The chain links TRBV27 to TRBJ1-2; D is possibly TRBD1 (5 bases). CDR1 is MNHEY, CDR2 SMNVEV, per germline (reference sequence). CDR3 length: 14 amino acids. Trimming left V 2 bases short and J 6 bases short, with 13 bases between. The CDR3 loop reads CASSLSGQGNGYTF. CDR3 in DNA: TGTGCCAGCAGTTTAAGCGGGCAGGGTAATGGCTACACCTTC.

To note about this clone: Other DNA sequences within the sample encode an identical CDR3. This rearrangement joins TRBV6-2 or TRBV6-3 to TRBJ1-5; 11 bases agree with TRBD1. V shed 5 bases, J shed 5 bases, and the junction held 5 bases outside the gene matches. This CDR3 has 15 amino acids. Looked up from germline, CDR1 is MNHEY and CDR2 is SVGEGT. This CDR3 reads CASSRGTGGYQPQHF. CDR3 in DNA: TGTGCCAGCAGTCGAGGGACAGGGGGATATCAGCCCCAGCATTTT.

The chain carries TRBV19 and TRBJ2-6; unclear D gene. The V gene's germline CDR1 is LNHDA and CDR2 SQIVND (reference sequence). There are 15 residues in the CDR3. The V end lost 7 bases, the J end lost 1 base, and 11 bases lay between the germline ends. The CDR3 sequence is CASTLIRSGANVLTF. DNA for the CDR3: TGTGCCAGTACCCTTATAAGGTCTGGGGCCAACGTCCTGACTTTC.

CDR3: CASSLGINTEAFF. The CDR3, as DNA: TGTGCCAGCAGCTTAGGGATAAACACTGAAGCTTTCTTT. The chain uses TRBV11-2 and TRBJ1-1; D is unclear. From germline, CDR1 is SGHAT and CDR2 FQNNGV. The CDR3 covers 13 residues. V was trimmed by 1 base and J by 2 bases, leaving 5 bases between them.

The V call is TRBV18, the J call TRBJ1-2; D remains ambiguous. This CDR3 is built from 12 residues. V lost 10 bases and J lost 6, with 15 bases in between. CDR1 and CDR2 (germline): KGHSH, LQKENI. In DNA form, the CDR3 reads TGTGCCACGTCCACCGGGGAGCATGGCTACACCTTC. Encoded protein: CATSTGEHGYTF.

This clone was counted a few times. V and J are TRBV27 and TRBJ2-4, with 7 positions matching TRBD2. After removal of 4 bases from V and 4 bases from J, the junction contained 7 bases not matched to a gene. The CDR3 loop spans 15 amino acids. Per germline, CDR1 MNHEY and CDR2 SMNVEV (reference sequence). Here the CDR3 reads CASSYAGVSKNIQYF. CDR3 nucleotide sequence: TGTGCCAGCAGTTATGCGGGGGTGTCTAAAAACATTCAGTACTTC.

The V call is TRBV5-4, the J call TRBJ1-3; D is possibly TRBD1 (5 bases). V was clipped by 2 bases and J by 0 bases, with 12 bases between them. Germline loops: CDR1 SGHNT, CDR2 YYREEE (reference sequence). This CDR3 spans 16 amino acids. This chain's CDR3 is CASSFEGTRSGNTIYF. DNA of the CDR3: TGTGCCAGCAGCTTTGAGGGGACCCGCTCTGGAAACACCATATATTTT. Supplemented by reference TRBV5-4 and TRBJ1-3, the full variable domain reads ETGVTQSPTHLIKTRGQQVTLRCSSQSGHNTVSWYQQALGQGPQFIFQYYREEENGRGNFPPRFSGLQFPNYSSELNVNALELDDSALYLCASSFEGTRSGNTIYFGEGSWLTVV.

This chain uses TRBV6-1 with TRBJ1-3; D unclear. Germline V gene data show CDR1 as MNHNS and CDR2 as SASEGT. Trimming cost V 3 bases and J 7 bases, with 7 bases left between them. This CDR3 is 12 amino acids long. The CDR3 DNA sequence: TGTGCCAGCAGTGATCGAGGGAACACCATATATTTT. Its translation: CASSDRGNTIYF.

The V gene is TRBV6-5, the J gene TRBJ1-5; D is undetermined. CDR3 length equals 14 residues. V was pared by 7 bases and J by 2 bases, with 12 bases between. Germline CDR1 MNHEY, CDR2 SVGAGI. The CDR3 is CASKDGQGNQPQHF. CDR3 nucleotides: TGTGCCAGCAAGGACGGGCAGGGCAATCAGCCCCAGCATTTT.

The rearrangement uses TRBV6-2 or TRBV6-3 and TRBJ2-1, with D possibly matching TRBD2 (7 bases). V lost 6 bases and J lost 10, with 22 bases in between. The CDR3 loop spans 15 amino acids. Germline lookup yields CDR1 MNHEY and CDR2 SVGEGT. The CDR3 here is CASSPSSGGLTEQFF. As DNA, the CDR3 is TGTGCCAGCAGCCCAAGCTCGGGGGGCCTTACAGAGCAGTTCTTC.

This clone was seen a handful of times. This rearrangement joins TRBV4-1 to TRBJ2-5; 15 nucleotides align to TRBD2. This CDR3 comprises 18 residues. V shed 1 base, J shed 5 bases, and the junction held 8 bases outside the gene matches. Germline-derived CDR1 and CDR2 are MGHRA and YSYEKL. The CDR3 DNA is TGCGCCAGCAGCCAAGGCGGACTAGCGGGGGGGAGTTGGGAGACCCAGTACTTC. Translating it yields CASSQGGLAGGSWETQYF.

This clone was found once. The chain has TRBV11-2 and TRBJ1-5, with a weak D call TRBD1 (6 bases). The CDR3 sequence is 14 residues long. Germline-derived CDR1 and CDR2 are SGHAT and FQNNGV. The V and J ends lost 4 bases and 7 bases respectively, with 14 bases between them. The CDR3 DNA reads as TGTGCCAGCAGCTCGGGGGCCGGGGGACAGCCCCAGCATTTT. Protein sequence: CASSSGAGGQPQHF.

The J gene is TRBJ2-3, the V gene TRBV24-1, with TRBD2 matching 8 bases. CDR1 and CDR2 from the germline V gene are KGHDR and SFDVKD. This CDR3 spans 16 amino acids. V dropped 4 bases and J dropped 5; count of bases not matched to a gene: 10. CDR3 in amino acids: CATSEGIAGSLDTQYF. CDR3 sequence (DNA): TGTGCCACCAGTGAGGGGATAGCGGGAAGTTTAGATACGCAGTATTTT.

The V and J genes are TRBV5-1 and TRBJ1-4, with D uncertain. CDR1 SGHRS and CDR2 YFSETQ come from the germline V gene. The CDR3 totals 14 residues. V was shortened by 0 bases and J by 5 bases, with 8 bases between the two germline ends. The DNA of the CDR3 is TGCGCCAGCAGCTTGGCGCGCCCCAATGAAAAACTGTTTTTT. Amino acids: CASSLARPNEKLFF.

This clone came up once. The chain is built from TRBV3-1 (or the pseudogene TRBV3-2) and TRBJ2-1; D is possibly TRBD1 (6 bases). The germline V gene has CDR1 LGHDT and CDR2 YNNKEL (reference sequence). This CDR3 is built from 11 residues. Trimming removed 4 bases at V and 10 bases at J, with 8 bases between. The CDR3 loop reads CASSLGTEQFF. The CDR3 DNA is TGTGCCAGCAGCCTCGGGACAGAGCAGTTCTTC.

The CDR3 DNA sequence: TGTGCCAGCAGCTTAAAAGGGACAGGGGTCGATAATTCACCCCTCCACTTT. It encodes CASSLKGTGVDNSPLHF. The chain joins TRBV7-8 to TRBJ1-6, with 10 positions matching TRBD1. The junction had 6 bases not matched to a gene; V was cut back by 2 bases and J by 5 bases. This CDR3 has 17 amino acids. Germline V gene data show CDR1 as SGHVS and CDR2 as FQNEAQ.

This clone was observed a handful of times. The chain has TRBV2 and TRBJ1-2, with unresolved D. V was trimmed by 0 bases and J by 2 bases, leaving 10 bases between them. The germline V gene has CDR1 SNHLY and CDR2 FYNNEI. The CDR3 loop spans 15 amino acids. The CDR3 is CASSEALSPNYGYTF. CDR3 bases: TGTGCCAGCAGTGAAGCCCTGTCGCCAAACTATGGCTACACCTTC.

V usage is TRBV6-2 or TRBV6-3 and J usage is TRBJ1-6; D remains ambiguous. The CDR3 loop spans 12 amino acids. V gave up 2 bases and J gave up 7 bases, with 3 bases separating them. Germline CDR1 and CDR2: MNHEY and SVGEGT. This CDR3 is CASSYANSPLHF. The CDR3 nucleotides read TGTGCCAGCAGTTACGCAAATTCACCCCTCCACTTT.